This T cell receptor beta chain is drawn from a study of cytomegalovirus exposure and HLA in healthy donors. Study-wide results and limits: It was in a later analysis that TCR association rates were seen to vary by HLA locus, highest for DRB1 and lowest for HLA-C.

With regard to this clone: Its specificity is not known.

It was with 60 Vbeta and 13 Jbeta primers that the PCR ran. As processed by the authors: In a later analysis, the count reached 82 million or so unique TCR beta chains, with 10 million to 14 million shared. Here immunoSEQ multiplex PCR was the method, and the copy in TCRdb shows in-frame clones only, minus some. V and J calls and clone size are those listed in that table; D and trimming were worked out from the DNA. Among more than 150,000 clones, roughly 88% were seen once, and the ten largest hold 0.95% to 1.5%. The CDR3 loop spans 15 amino acids. Germline CDR1 is SGHRS and CDR2 is YFSETQ. Trimming took 2 bases from V and 0 from J; bases not matched to a gene: 4.

The sequenced material came from PBMCs. The chain has TRBV5-1 and TRBJ2-5, with 7 bases aligning to TRBD1. The TCR was taken from a girl under 10 years old in good health and CMV-seropositive. CDR3 region: CASSFTGAYQETQYF. The CDR3, as DNA: TGCGCCAGCAGCTTTACAGGGGCGTACCAAGAGACCCAGTACTTC.